This TCR beta chain comes out of a study of CXCR3-negative and CXCR3-positive naive CD8 T cells. Study-level points and caveats: Compared with CXCR3-negative naive cells, CXCR3-positive naive cells showed more hydrophobic TRB CDR3s.

Libraries of TRB cDNA were made by 5' RACE and carried UMIs. TCRdb reanalyzed the 5' RACE reads and collapses them to one entry per CDR3 protein, without DNA. The listing records under 85,000 distinct CDR3 sequences. The germline V gene has CDR1 ENHRY and CDR2 SYGVKD. This CDR3 spans 15 amino acids. For this clonotype: What it binds is not known.

This TCR was sampled from a human donor in good health. Some clones in this sample may be carry-over from other donors' samples. The material sequenced was naive CXCR3+ CD8+ T cells from blood. Indicated subset: CD45RO-CCR7+CD27+CD95- naive CD8+ T cells expressing CXCR3 (TNR3+). V usage is TRBV10-3 and J usage is TRBJ2-7; TCRdb calls TRBD1, which cannot be checked without DNA. The CDR3 loop reads CAISSPPGGGYEQYF.